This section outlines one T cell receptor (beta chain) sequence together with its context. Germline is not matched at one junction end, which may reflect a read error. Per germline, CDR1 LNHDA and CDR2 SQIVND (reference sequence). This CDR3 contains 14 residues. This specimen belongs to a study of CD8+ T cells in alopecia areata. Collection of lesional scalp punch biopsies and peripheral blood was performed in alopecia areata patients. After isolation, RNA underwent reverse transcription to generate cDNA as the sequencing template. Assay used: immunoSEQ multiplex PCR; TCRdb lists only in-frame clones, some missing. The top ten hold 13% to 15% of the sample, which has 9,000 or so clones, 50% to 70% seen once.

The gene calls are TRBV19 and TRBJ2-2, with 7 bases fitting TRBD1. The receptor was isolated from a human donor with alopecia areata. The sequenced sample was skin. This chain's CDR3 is CTSSPGQWAGELFF. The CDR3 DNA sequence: TGTACCAGTAGCCCGGGACAGTGGGCCGGGGAGCTGTTTTTT.